This entry lists 17 T cell receptor beta chains sequenced from one sample in a study of beta chain features in type 1 diabetes. All of the isolated RNA was reverse transcribed, so expressed TCRB transcripts were sequenced. Some clones are missing from TCRdb's copy, which holds only in-frame ones; the method was immunoSEQ multiplex PCR. The sample shows approximately 300,000 clones, around 10% of them seen only once. The sequenced sample was naive CD4+ T cells from blood. Receptors were obtained from a young woman in good health.

This clone was observed a handful of times. This chain joins TRBV25-1 and TRBJ1-2; D not resolved. From germline, CDR1 is MGHDK and CDR2 SYGVNS. V was clipped by 0 bases and J by 7 bases, with 6 bases between them. The CDR3 spans 12 residues. In DNA, the CDR3 is TGTGCCAGCAGTGAATATGAGGTTGGCTACACCTTC. Translating gives CASSEYEVGYTF.

The V call is TRBV19, the J call TRBJ2-2; D possibly corresponds to TRBD2 (5 bases). Trimming pared 6 bases from V and 5 bases from J, leaving 10 bases between. The germline V gene encodes CDR1 LNHDA and CDR2 SQIVND (reference sequence). CDR3 length equals 13 residues. The CDR3 region is CASRGEGTGELFF. In nucleotides, the CDR3 is TGTGCCAGTAGGGGAGAAGGGACCGGGGAGCTGTTTTTT.

The chain has TRBV5-4 and TRBJ2-3, with unresolved D. There are 15 residues in the CDR3. Trimming stripped 1 base from V and 1 base from J, with 10 bases between. The V gene's germline CDR1 is SGHNT and CDR2 YYREEE (reference sequence). As DNA, the CDR3 is TGTGCCAGCAGCTTGCAGCGAGAGGGCACAGATACGCAGTATTTT. It specifies CASSLQREGTDTQYF.

The chain employs TRBV6-5 and TRBJ2-5; 9 nucleotides match TRBD2. This CDR3 has 15 residues. Trimming cost V 2 bases and J 2 bases; bases outside gene matches: 3. Germline CDR1 is MNHEY and CDR2 is SVGAGI. CDR3 in amino acids: CASSYTSGPQETQYF. The DNA for the CDR3 is TGTGCCAGCAGTTACACTAGCGGGCCACAAGAGACCCAGTACTTC.

This clone was counted between two and nine times. The rearrangement links TRBV6-6 to TRBJ1-4; 8 bases map to TRBD1. The J segment lost 8 bases and the V segment lost 5 bases, leaving 7 bases of the junction unmatched. CDR1 is MNHNY and CDR2 is SVGAGI in the germline V gene (reference sequence). This CDR3 comprises 14 residues. The CDR3 loop reads CASSPRAGGEKLFF. The CDR3 DNA sequence: TGTGCCAGCAGTCCGAGGGCAGGGGGCGAAAAACTGTTTTTT.

Concerning this clone itself: This sample also contains other DNA sequences that code for the same CDR3. This sequence joins TRBV6-1 and TRBJ1-5, with TRBD1 identical over 7 bases. This CDR3 comprises 14 residues. V gave up 4 bases and J gave up 2 bases; unmatched junction bases: 2. Germline CDR1 and CDR2: MNHNS and SASEGT. This chain's CDR3 is CASSGQGGNQPQHF. CDR3 sequence (DNA): TGTGCCAGCAGTGGACAGGGAGGCAATCAGCCCCAGCATTTT.

The chain carries TRBV7-2 and TRBJ2-5; perhaps TRBD2 as D (6 bases). Trimming stripped 3 bases from V and 2 bases from J, with 10 bases between. Germline V gives CDR1 SGHTA, CDR2 FQGNSA. This CDR3 is 14 amino acids long. DNA for the CDR3: TGTGCCAGCAGCTTTTCTAGCGTTCAAGAGACCCAGTACTTC. It codes for CASSFSSVQETQYF.

This clone was seen a handful of times. The chain recombines TRBV4-3 with TRBJ1-2, with D possibly TRBD1 on 5 matching bases. Trimming pared 1 base from V and 4 bases from J, leaving 13 bases between. There are 15 residues in the CDR3. The germline gives CDR1 LGHNA, CDR2 YSLEER. The CDR3 here is CASSQAAGLSYGYTF. As DNA, the CDR3 is TGCGCCAGCAGCCAAGCAGCGGGACTTTCCTATGGCTACACCTTC.

V usage is TRBV30 and J usage is TRBJ2-7, with 10 bases identical to TRBD2. Germline CDR1 reads GTSNPN; CDR2 reads SVGIG (reference sequence). V lost 5 bases and J lost 3; bases outside the gene matches: 7. The CDR3 contains 14 residues. For the CDR3, the DNA is TGTGCCTGGGCTAGCGGGAGCCAAATCTACGAGCAGTACTTC. As protein: CAWASGSQIYEQYF.

V gene TRBV19 combines with J gene TRBJ2-3; 9 bases are a match to TRBD2. Losses at the gene ends were 7 bases for V and 10 bases for J; bases not matched to a gene: 12. CDR1 LNHDA and CDR2 SQIVND come from the germline V gene (reference sequence). The CDR3 has 14 amino acids. CDR3 sequence reads: CASKEGGSGSSQYF. CDR3 bases: TGTGCCAGTAAGGAGGGAGGTAGCGGGAGTTCGCAGTATTTT.

This clone was observed a few times. This rearrangement joins TRBV5-4 to TRBJ1-2; 7 nucleotides match TRBD1. Trimming removed 4 bases from V and 5 bases from J; junction bases left unmatched: 5. There are 13 residues in the CDR3. Germline CDR1 SGHNT, CDR2 YYREEE (reference sequence). Here the CDR3 DNA reads TGTGCCAGCAGCCGACAGGGTGGGTATGGCTACACCTTC. This codes for CASSRQGGYGYTF.

This clone was picked up a small number of times. The chain has TRBV15 and TRBJ2-7; D possibly corresponds to TRBD1 (5 bases). CDR1 LNHNV and CDR2 YYDKDF come from the germline V gene (reference sequence). This CDR3 spans 18 amino acids. V was cut by 0 bases and J by 2 bases, with 20 bases left in between. This CDR3 reads CATSRDLLTVGSTYEQYF. CDR3 sequence (DNA): TGTGCCACCAGCAGAGACCTGTTGACAGTCGGCTCTACCTACGAGCAGTACTTC.

The J gene is TRBJ2-7, the V gene TRBV5-6; a possible D gene is TRBD1 (6 bases). The CDR3 is 15 amino acids. Per the germline V gene, CDR1 is SGHDT and CDR2 is YYEEEE. V was trimmed by 5 bases and J by 3 bases, leaving 18 bases between them. This CDR3 reads CASSMQDRFIYEQYF. The CDR3 coding sequence is TGTGCCAGCAGTATGCAGGACAGATTTATCTACGAGCAGTACTTC.

The chain recombines TRBV11-2 with TRBJ1-2, with D perhaps TRBD1 (5 bases). CDR3 size: 14 residues. Trimming took 1 base from V and 2 from J, leaving 8 bases between them. CDR1 is SGHAT and CDR2 is FQNNGV in the germline V gene. The CDR3 spells CASSLGTLNYGYTF. CDR3 DNA: TGTGCCAGCAGCTTAGGGACATTGAACTATGGCTACACCTTC. Combining the CDR3 with reference TRBV11-2 and TRBJ1-2 gives the whole variable domain EAGVAQSPRYKIIEKRQSVAFWCNPISGHATLYWYQQILGQGPKLLIQFQNNGVVDDSQLPKDRFSAERLKGVDSTLKIQPAKLEDSAVYLCASSLGTLNYGYTFGSGTRLTVV.

The rearrangement uses TRBV29-1 and TRBJ2-5, with D perhaps TRBD1 (6 bases). The CDR3 is 15 residues long. With 1 base removed from V and 1 base from J, the gap between germline ends came to 13 bases. The germline CDR1 and CDR2 sequences are SQVTM and ANQGSEA. As DNA, the CDR3 is TGCAGCGTTGAAGGACAGGCTGTTGGCCAAGAGACCCAGTACTTC. This encodes CSVEGQAVGQETQYF.

This chain links TRBV7-2 with TRBJ2-5; unclear D gene. The CDR3 contains 16 residues. V lost 0 bases, J lost 2 bases, and 13 bases lay in between. Germline V gene data show CDR1 as SGHTA and CDR2 as FQGNSA. CDR3 sequence: CASSLALSRSQETQYF. The CDR3 region has the DNA TGTGCCAGCAGCTTAGCGCTTTCCCGGAGTCAAGAGACCCAGTACTTC.

The V call is TRBV5-4, the J call TRBJ2-2; 11 positions match TRBD2. V shed 3 bases, J shed 2 bases, and the junction held 6 bases outside the gene matches. Germline values: CDR1 SGHNT, CDR2 YYREEE (reference sequence). The CDR3 length is 17 residues. The CDR3, as DNA: TGTGCCAGCAGCTCCCCTAGCGGGAGGTACAACACCGGGGAGCTGTTTTTT. It specifies CASSSPSGRYNTGELFF.